These 8 T cell receptor beta chains originate from one sample sequenced in a study of blood T cell repertoires in COVID-19. The assay was immunoSEQ multiplex PCR, and TCRdb's table has in-frame clones only and misses some. Among hundreds of thousands of clones listed, 89% were seen once. Sequencing was done on a sample of peripheral blood. Receptors originate from a woman in her sixties or seventies with acute or convalescent COVID-19.

J is TRBJ2-7 and V is TRBV5-1, with 10 bases identical to TRBD1. Germline loops: CDR1 SGHRS, CDR2 YFSETQ. Unmatched junction bases numbered 4, after V lost 5 bases and J lost 2 bases. The CDR3 consists of 14 residues. The CDR3 protein is CASRLGQGPYEQYF. CDR3 coding DNA: TGCGCCAGCAGACTGGGACAGGGGCCCTACGAGCAGTACTTC.

V and J are TRBV3-1 (or the pseudogene TRBV3-2) and TRBJ1-2, with a possible D match to TRBD1 (5 bases). Trimming removed 3 bases from V and 8 bases from J, with 13 bases in between. The CDR3 sequence is 13 residues long. The germline CDR1 and CDR2 sequences are LGHDT and YNNKEL (reference sequence). The CDR3 here is CASSQMTGEGYTF. The CDR3 nucleotides are TGTGCCAGCAGCCAGATGACGGGGGAGGGCTACACCTTC.

The chain carries TRBV6-6 and TRBJ2-5, with D tentatively TRBD1 (5 bases). CDR1 and CDR2 from the germline V gene are MNHNY and SVGAGI (reference sequence). This CDR3 spans 15 amino acids. Trimming took off 6 bases at V and 2 bases at J, with 16 bases between the two ends. The CDR3 protein is CASRDSSRGQETQYF. DNA for the CDR3: TGTGCCAGCAGGGATAGTAGTAGGGGACAAGAGACCCAGTACTTC.

The CDR3 DNA reads as TGTGCCAGCAGTTTCAGGGGCGCCTACGAGCAGTACTTC. Translated: CASSFRGAYEQYF. The gene calls are TRBV27 and TRBJ2-7, with a tentative D call TRBD1 (6 bases). Germline V gene lookup returns CDR1 MNHEY and CDR2 SMNVEV (reference sequence). This CDR3 has 13 amino acids. V lost 3 bases and J 2 bases, leaving 8 bases between the germline ends.

V usage is TRBV5-1 and J usage is TRBJ2-5, with D uncertain. This CDR3 has 16 residues. Per germline, CDR1 SGHRS and CDR2 YFSETQ. V lost 0 bases and J 10 bases, leaving 22 bases between the germline ends. CDR3: CASSLANSGRRSDQYF. In DNA form, the CDR3 reads TGCGCCAGCAGCTTGGCCAACTCGGGTCGACGAAGTGACCAGTACTTC.

The rearrangement joins TRBV15 to TRBJ1-2; D uncertain. This CDR3 has 16 amino acids. CDR1 is LNHNV and CDR2 is YYDKDF in the germline V gene (reference sequence). The V and J ends lost 1 base and 2 bases respectively, with 14 bases between them. The CDR3 DNA sequence: TGTGCCACCAGCAGAGCAGGTCAGGCTAAAAACTATGGCTACACCTTC. Protein product: CATSRAGQAKNYGYTF.

This chain links TRBV28 with TRBJ2-7, with D possibly matching TRBD1 (5 bases). This CDR3 has 13 amino acids. V was trimmed by 5 bases and J by 3 bases, leaving 11 bases between them. The V gene's germline CDR1 is MDHEN and CDR2 SYDVKM. Here the CDR3 reads CASSRLGDYEQYF. As DNA, the CDR3 is TGTGCCAGCAGTCGCCTAGGGGACTACGAGCAGTACTTC.

The CDR3 DNA reads as TGCGCCAGCAGCCAGGACGGGGGGACTGATCAGCCCCAGCATTTT. It encodes CASSQDGGTDQPQHF. V gene TRBV4-3 combines with J gene TRBJ1-5, with D possibly being TRBD1 (5 bases). The V end was cut by 3 bases, the J end by 5 bases, with 14 bases between. This CDR3 region has 15 residues. Germline CDR1 reads LGHNA; CDR2 reads YSLEER.